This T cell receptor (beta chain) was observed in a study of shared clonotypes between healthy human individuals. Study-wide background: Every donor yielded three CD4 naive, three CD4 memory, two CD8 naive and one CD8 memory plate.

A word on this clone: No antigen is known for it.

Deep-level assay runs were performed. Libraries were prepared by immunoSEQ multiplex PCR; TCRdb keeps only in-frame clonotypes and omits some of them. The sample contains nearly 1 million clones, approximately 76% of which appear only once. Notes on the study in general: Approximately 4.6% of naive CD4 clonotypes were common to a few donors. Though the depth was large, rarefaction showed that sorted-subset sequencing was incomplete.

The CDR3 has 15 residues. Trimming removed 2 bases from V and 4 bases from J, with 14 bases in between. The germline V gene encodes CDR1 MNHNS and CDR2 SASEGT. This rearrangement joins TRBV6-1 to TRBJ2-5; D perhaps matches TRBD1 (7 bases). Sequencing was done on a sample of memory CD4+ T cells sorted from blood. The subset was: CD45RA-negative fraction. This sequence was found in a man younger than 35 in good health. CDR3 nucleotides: TGTGCCAGCAGTGAATTGAGACAGGGAGGAGAGACCCAGTACTTC. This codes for CASSELRQGGETQYF.